This TCR beta chain was sequenced for a study of blood T cell repertoires in COVID-19. Study context: Donors in the United States, Italy and Spain gave samples during acute or convalescent COVID-19. T cells, B-cell-depleted T cells, or PBMCs provided the cDNA or gDNA that served as material.

Per the authors' pipeline: The authors estimated nucleated cell counts from reference gene primer amplification. Libraries were prepared by immunoSEQ multiplex PCR; TCRdb keeps only in-frame clonotypes and omits some of them. The V and J calls and clone size come from that table; D and trimming were worked out from the DNA. The sample holds around 100,000 clones, roughly nine tenths seen once. Input material: peripheral blood. The source of this sequence is a man aged 45-65 years in a cohort sampled during active COVID-19.

The CDR3 loop reads CASSGDRDNEQFF. The CDR3 DNA reads as TGTGCCAGCAGTGGAGACAGAGACAATGAGCAGTTCTTC. The gene calls are TRBV2 and TRBJ2-1; TRBD1 is a possible D gene (5 bases). Germline lookup yields CDR1 SNHLY and CDR2 FYNNEI. The CDR3 runs to 13 residues. Trimming removed 4 bases at V and 5 bases at J, with 9 bases between.